A single sample is the source of the 9 T cell receptor beta chains below, sequenced in a study of OX40 agonist ivuxolimab in advanced cancers. Clones were sequenced by immunoSEQ multiplex PCR, and TCRdb holds only the in-frame ones, with some missing. The data contain about 98,000 clones, approximately 86% of them singletons. Sequencing used CD4+ or CD8+ T cells sorted from blood, obtained in a trial of the OX40 agonist ivuxolimab. Receptors originate from an adult with an advanced solid tumor such as melanoma, head and neck, liver or kidney cancer.

The rearrangement uses TRBV7-2 and TRBJ2-3; D unresolved. Trimming pared 3 bases from V and 5 bases from J, leaving 9 bases between. Germline loops: CDR1 SGHTA, CDR2 FQGNSA. This CDR3 has 13 residues. The CDR3 here is CASSFNPRDTQYF. The DNA for the CDR3 is TGTGCCAGCAGCTTCAACCCCAGAGATACGCAGTATTTT.

The CDR3 sequence: CASSFSGTGVGYTF. The CDR3 coding sequence is TGTGCCAGCAGCTTCTCCGGGACAGGGGTCGGCTACACCTTC. The chain combines TRBV7-2 with TRBJ1-2; 10 nucleotides align to TRBD1. Trimming took 3 bases from V and 8 from J; bases not matched to a gene: 6. CDR1 SGHTA and CDR2 FQGNSA come from the germline V gene. This CDR3 is built from 14 residues.

The chain couples TRBV5-1 to TRBJ2-3; the D is unclear. The germline V and J ends were trimmed by 5 bases and 6 bases, with 19 bases remaining between them. The CDR3 is 15 amino acids. Germline loops: CDR1 SGHRS, CDR2 YFSETQ. The CDR3: CASRSYANFGDTQYF. CDR3 in DNA: TGCGCCAGCAGGTCGTATGCCAACTTCGGCGATACGCAGTATTTT.

Written as DNA, the CDR3 is TGTGCCAGCAGCGATCCGCAGGGAGCGCCTGGAAACACCATATATTTT. Translating gives CASSDPQGAPGNTIYF. The chain carries TRBV5-6 and TRBJ1-3, with TRBD1 as a possible D gene (5 bases). Looked up from germline, CDR1 is SGHDT and CDR2 is YYEEEE. Trimming took off 4 bases at V and 2 bases at J, with 16 bases between the two ends. CDR3 length: 16 amino acids.

The genes are TRBV29-1 and TRBJ1-1; a possible D gene is TRBD1 (6 bases). V lost 4 bases, J lost 8 bases, and 11 bases lay in between. CDR1 and CDR2 from the germline V gene are SQVTM and ANQGSEA. The length of the CDR3 is 11 residues. The CDR3 DNA reads as TGCAGCGTTGCGGGACAAAGCGAAGCTTTCTTT. This codes for CSVAGQSEAFF.

The chain links TRBV9 to TRBJ2-1; D gene unclear. The CDR3 sequence is 15 residues long. V was shortened by 1 base and J by 6 bases, with 14 bases between the two germline ends. Germline assignment: CDR1 SGDLS and CDR2 YYNGEE. CDR3 protein: CASSVRDLFTNEQFF. The CDR3 DNA is TGTGCCAGCAGCGTAAGGGATCTATTTACCAATGAGCAGTTCTTC.

This CDR3 reads CASSVDISGSYNEQFF. CDR3 nucleotides: TGTGCCAGCAGCGTAGATATTAGCGGGAGTTACAATGAGCAGTTCTTC. This sequence joins TRBV9 and TRBJ2-1, with 9 bases fitting TRBD2. Looked up from germline, CDR1 is SGDLS and CDR2 is YYNGEE. The V segment lost 0 bases and the J segment 4 bases; nucleotides outside the gene matches: 5. CDR3 length: 16 amino acids.

V gene TRBV6-1 combines with J gene TRBJ1-2; the D is unclear. The CDR3 sequence is 15 residues long. Trimming pared 3 bases from V and 4 bases from J, leaving 15 bases between. Germline V gene sequence: CDR1 MNHNS, CDR2 SASEGT. The CDR3: CASSDNTYAGYGYTF. CDR3 DNA: TGTGCCAGCAGTGATAATACCTACGCGGGCTATGGCTACACCTTC.

The gene calls are TRBV11-2 and TRBJ1-3, with D unresolved. CDR1 and CDR2 from the germline V gene are SGHAT and FQNNGV. Trimming took off 5 bases at V and 4 bases at J, with 6 bases between the two ends. This CDR3 is 12 amino acids long. As DNA, the CDR3 is TGTGCCAGCAGCAGAATAGGAAACACCATATATTTT. It encodes CASSRIGNTIYF.